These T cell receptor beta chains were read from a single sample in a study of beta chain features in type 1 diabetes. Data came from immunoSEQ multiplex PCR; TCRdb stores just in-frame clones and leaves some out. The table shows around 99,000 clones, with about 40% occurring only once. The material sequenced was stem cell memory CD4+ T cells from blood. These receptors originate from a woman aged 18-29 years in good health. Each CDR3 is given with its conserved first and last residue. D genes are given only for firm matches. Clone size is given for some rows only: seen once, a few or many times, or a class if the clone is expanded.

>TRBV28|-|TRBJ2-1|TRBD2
CASSTTSGSIHEQFF
TGTGCCAGCAGTACGACTAGCGGGAGCATTCATGAGCAGTTCTTC
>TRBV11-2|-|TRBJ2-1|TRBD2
CASSLGPPLAGALYNEQFF
TGTGCCAGCAGCTTAGGCCCTCCACTAGCGGGAGCCTTATACAATGAGCAGTTCTTC
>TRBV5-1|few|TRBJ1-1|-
CASSLGGGVATEAFF
TGCGCCAGCAGCTTGGGTGGAGGGGTGGCCACTGAAGCTTTCTTT
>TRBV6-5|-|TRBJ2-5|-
CASSDRQETQYF
TGTGCCAGTTCGGACAGACAAGAGACCCAGTACTTC
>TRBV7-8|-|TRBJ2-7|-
CASSLVDSGRYEQYF
TGTGCCAGCAGCTTAGTGGATAGTGGGCGCTACGAGCAGTACTTC
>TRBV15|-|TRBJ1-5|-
CATSREARFNQPQHF
TGTGCCACCAGCAGAGAGGCGAGGTTTAATCAGCCCCAGCATTTT
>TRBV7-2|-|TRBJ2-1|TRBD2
CASSLVAGGGRNEQFF
TGTGCCAGCAGCTTGGTAGCGGGAGGAGGGAGAAATGAGCAGTTCTTC
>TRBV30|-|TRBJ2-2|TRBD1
CAWDRGWETGELFF
TGTGCCTGGGACAGGGGATGGGAAACCGGGGAGCTGTTTTTT
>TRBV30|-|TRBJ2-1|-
CAWSGGSGLSLYNEQFF
TGTGCCTGGAGTGGGGGAAGCGGGTTATCCCTCTACAATGAGCAGTTCTTC
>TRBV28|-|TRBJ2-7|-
CASSLMVPGSYEQYF
TGTGCCAGCAGTTTAATGGTCCCAGGCTCCTACGAGCAGTACTTC
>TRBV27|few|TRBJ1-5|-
CASSFQGNQPQHF
TGTGCCAGCAGTTTTCAGGGAAATCAGCCCCAGCATTTT
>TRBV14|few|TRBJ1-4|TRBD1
CASSQFFGTANEKLFF
TGTGCCAGCAGCCAGTTTTTCGGGACAGCTAATGAAAAACTGTTTTTT
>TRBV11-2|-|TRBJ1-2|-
CASSLVAGDGYTF
TGTGCCAGCAGCTTAGTAGCCGGGGATGGCTACACCTTC
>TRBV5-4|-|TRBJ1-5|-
CASSLGLNSNQPQHF
TGTGCCAGCAGCTTGGGACTGAATAGCAATCAGCCCCAGCATTTT
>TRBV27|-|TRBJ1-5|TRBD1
CASSSPEGAGGNQPQHF
TGTGCCAGCAGTTCCCCTGAGGGGGCCGGTGGCAATCAGCCCCAGCATTTT
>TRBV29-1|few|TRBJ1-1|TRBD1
CSVRRQGRDTEAFF
TGCAGCGTTCGAAGACAGGGGCGGGACACTGAAGCTTTCTTT
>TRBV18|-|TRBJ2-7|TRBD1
CASSAMTGGPSYEQYF
TGTGCCAGCTCAGCCATGACAGGGGGCCCCTCCTACGAGCAGTACTTC
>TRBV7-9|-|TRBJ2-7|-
CASSFLYVAGSYEQYF
TGTGCCAGCAGCTTTCTCTATGTGGCCGGGTCCTACGAGCAGTACTTC
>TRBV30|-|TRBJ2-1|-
CACTGYKQFF
TGTGCCTGCACGGGGTATAAACAGTTCTTC
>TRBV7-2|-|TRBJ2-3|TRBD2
CASSSPGLAGSDTQYF
TGTGCCAGCAGCTCTCCGGGACTAGCGGGATCAGATACGCAGTATTTT
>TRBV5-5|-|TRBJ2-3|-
CASSRDSQADTQYF
TGTGCCAGCAGCCGGGACTCCCAGGCAGATACGCAGTATTTT
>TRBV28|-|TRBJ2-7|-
CASRETGTHEQYF
TGTGCCAGCAGGGAAACCGGGACTCACGAGCAGTACTTC
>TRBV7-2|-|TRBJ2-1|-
CASSLTPGTSRGEQFF
TGTGCCAGCAGCTTAACTCCAGGGACTTCACGCGGCGAGCAGTTCTTC
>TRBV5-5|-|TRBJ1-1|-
CASKLLWSEAFF
TGTGCCAGCAAGCTTTTGTGGTCTGAAGCTTTCTTT
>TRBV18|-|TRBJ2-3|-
CASSPPEGAGRDTQYF
TGTGCCAGCTCACCACCGGAGGGGGCAGGTCGGGATACGCAGTATTTT
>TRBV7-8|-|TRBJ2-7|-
CASSLGQFSYEQYF
TGTGCCAGCAGCTTAGGACAGTTCTCCTACGAGCAGTACTTC
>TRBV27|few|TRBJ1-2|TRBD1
CASTTQGEHGYTF
TGTGCCAGCACCACACAGGGGGAACATGGCTACACCTTC
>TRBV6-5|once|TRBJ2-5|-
CASSGAQETQYF
TGTGCCAGCTCTGGGGCGCAAGAGACCCAGTACTTC
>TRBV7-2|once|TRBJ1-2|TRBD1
CASSLAPGQGTYGYTF
TGTGCCAGCAGCTTAGCTCCGGGACAGGGAACCTATGGCTACACCTTC